Listed here are 24 T cell receptor beta chains from one sample, sequenced in a study of T cells in Graves' hyperthyroidism and ophthalmopathy. RNA transcripts gave rise to amplified TCR beta CDR3 regions. HTBI primers were used for first-round RT-PCR of the TCR CDR3. One entry per CDR3 protein, called by TCRdb with MiXCR from the multiplex PCR reads. The sample contains 660,000 or so distinct CDR3 sequences, 20% to 25% of which appear only once. The sequenced sample consisted of blood. Receptors originate from a man aged 30 to 39 with Graves' ophthalmopathy.

This rearrangement joins TRBV4-3 to TRBJ2-1; D possibly uses TRBD1 or TRBD2 (5 bases each). The V gene lost 1 base and the J gene lost 2 bases, with 18 bases spanning the gap. The CDR3 is 18 residues long. Germline values: CDR1 LGHNA, CDR2 YSLEER. CDR3 in amino acids: CASSQVGLGAIPYNEQFF. DNA of the CDR3: TGCGCCAGCAGCCAAGTCGGGCTCGGGGCTATACCCTACAATGAGCAGTTCTTC.

This clonotype was recorded a few times. CDR3 residues: CASSPDLGRPYEQYF. The CDR3 nucleotides read TGTGCCAGCAGCCCCGATCTCGGGAGGCCCTACGAGCAGTACTTC. The gene calls are TRBV9 and TRBJ2-7; 7 bases match TRBD2. From germline, CDR1 is SGDLS and CDR2 YYNGEE. The V and J ends lost 4 bases and 2 bases, in that order; junction bases with no gene match: 9. The CDR3 loop spans 15 amino acids.

This clonotype was recorded at least ten times. The V call is TRBV18, the J call TRBJ2-7, with 14 bases identical to TRBD2. Germline loops: CDR1 KGHSH, CDR2 LQKENI. V trimming: 0 bases; J trimming: 5 bases; junction bases outside the gene matches: 3. The CDR3 is 16 amino acids. The CDR3 DNA follows: TGTGCCAGCTCACCACCGGGACTAGCGGGAGTCGACGAGCAGTACTTC. Amino acids: CASSPPGLAGVDEQYF. The full variable domain, with the rest looked up from reference TRBV18 and TRBJ2-7, is NAGVMQNPRHLVRRRGQEARLRCSPMKGHSHVYWYRQLPEEGLKFMVYLQKENIIDESGMPKERFSAEFPKEGPSILRIQQVVRGDSAAYFCASSPPGLAGVDEQYFGPGTRLTVT.

This chain links TRBV4-2 with TRBJ2-7; 7 bases are shared with TRBD1. This CDR3 is 15 amino acids long. J was trimmed by 2 bases and V by 3 bases; bases with no gene match: 7. Germline assignment: CDR1 LGHNA and CDR2 YNFKEQ. The CDR3 reads CASSQGDRVPYEQYF. CDR3 DNA sequence: TGTGCCAGCAGCCAGGGTGACAGGGTCCCCTACGAGCAGTACTTC.

CDR3 DNA: TGTGCCAGCAGTCCACACCCCGACCATGGCTACACCTTC. This encodes CASSPHPDHGYTF. The V and J genes are TRBV6-2 or TRBV6-3 and TRBJ1-2; D remains unclear. The ends were cut back, 5 bases at V and 6 bases at J, with 13 bases in the middle. Germline loops: CDR1 MNHEY, CDR2 SVGEGT. The CDR3 consists of 13 residues.

The table lists this clonotype with many counts. V usage is TRBV18 and J usage is TRBJ2-2, with a weak D call TRBD1 (6 bases). The CDR3 is 15 amino acids. Germline loops: CDR1 KGHSH, CDR2 LQKENI. Trimming cost V 3 bases and J 7 bases, with 15 bases left between them. The CDR3 sequence: CASSPKQGVSGELFF. CDR3 sequence (DNA): TGTGCCAGCTCACCGAAACAGGGCGTGAGCGGGGAGCTGTTTTTT.

This chain uses TRBV10-3 with TRBJ2-7; D gene ambiguous. Germline V gene data show CDR1 as ENHRY and CDR2 as SYGVKD. Trimming stripped 3 bases from V and 0 bases from J, with 6 bases between. The CDR3 runs 13 residues. CDR3 amino acids: CAISDRASYEQYF. The CDR3 nucleotides read TGTGCCATCAGTGACCGGGCCTCCTACGAGCAGTACTTC.

On this clonotype itself: A much larger clone lies a single base off, so this may be a read error. This chain joins TRBV11-2 and TRBJ2-7; TRBD2 matches 7 bases. Trimming at V came to 1 base and at J to 3 bases, leaving 6 bases not matched to a gene. The germline V gene encodes CDR1 SGHAT and CDR2 FQNNGV. The CDR3 consists of 15 residues. The CDR3 loop reads CASSLASSGVYEQYF. Written as DNA, the CDR3 is TGTGCCAGCAGCTTAGCTTCTAGCGGAGTCTACGAGCAGTACTTC. The variable domain in full, with the rest retrieved from reference TRBV11-2 and TRBJ2-7, is EAGVAQSPRYKIIEKRQSVAFWCNPISGHATLYWYQQILGQGPKLLIQFQNNGVVDDSQLPKDRFSAERLKGVDSTLKIQPAKLEDSAVYLCASSLASSGVYEQYFGPGTRLTVT.

The V and J genes are TRBV20-1 and TRBJ1-5, with D possibly TRBD1 on 5 matching bases. Germline values: CDR1 DFQATT, CDR2 SNEGSKA (reference sequence). The CDR3 totals 14 residues. V was shortened by 4 bases and J by 1 base, with 11 bases between the two germline ends. The CDR3 region is CSANKGISNQPQHF. The DNA of the CDR3 is TGCAGTGCTAATAAGGGGATAAGCAATCAGCCCCAGCATTTT.

This chain uses TRBV20-1 with TRBJ2-3; 11 nucleotides match TRBD2. The CDR3 contains 15 residues. V was clipped by 4 bases and J by 1 base; unmatched bases: 4. Germline V gene sequence: CDR1 DFQATT, CDR2 SNEGSKA (reference sequence). CDR3 DNA sequence: TGCAGTGCTACCCTAGCGGGAGGCGGCACAGATACGCAGTATTTT. Protein: CSATLAGGGTDTQYF.

This clonotype was found a few times. This clone may be a read error of a much larger clone one base away. J is TRBJ2-1 and V is TRBV11-2; TRBD2 aligns across 8 bases. Germline CDR1 and CDR2: SGHAT and FQNNGV. The V and J ends lost 2 bases and 3 bases, in that order; junction bases with no gene match: 9. This CDR3 region has 17 residues. The CDR3 sequence is CASSLSYCGRHYNEQFF. In DNA form, the CDR3 reads TGTGCCAGCAGCTTAAGTTATTGCGGGAGGCACTACAATGAGCAGTTCTTC. The complete variable domain, with remaining parts taken from reference TRBV11-2 and TRBJ2-1, reads EAGVAQSPRYKIIEKRQSVAFWCNPISGHATLYWYQQILGQGPKLLIQFQNNGVVDDSQLPKDRFSAERLKGVDSTLKIQPAKLEDSAVYLCASSLSYCGRHYNEQFFGPGTRLTVL.

Comments on this clonotype: Its ends do not fully match the called genes, so a read error is possible. This rearrangement joins TRBV30 to TRBJ2-2, with D perhaps given as TRBD1 or TRBD2 (5 bases each). CDR1 is GTSNPN and CDR2 is SVGIG in the germline V gene (reference sequence). The CDR3 runs to 13 residues. In DNA form, the CDR3 reads TGTGCCTGGAGCCCCCTCGGGGTGGGGGAACTGTTTTTT. It encodes CAWSPLGVGELFF.

The chain links TRBV20-1 to TRBJ1-2; the D gene is possibly TRBD1 (6 bases). V was pared by 1 base and J by 1 base, with 19 bases between. The CDR3 length is 17 residues. Germline V lookup: CDR1 DFQATT, CDR2 SNEGSKA (reference sequence). The CDR3 loop is CSARAYPTGPFNYGYTF. The CDR3 region has the DNA TGCAGTGCTAGAGCTTACCCGACAGGTCCCTTTAACTATGGCTACACCTTC.

This clonotype was found a few times. The genes are TRBV6-1 and TRBJ2-3; a weak D match, TRBD2 (6 bases). V was pared by 4 bases and J by 2 bases, with 13 bases between. The CDR3 extends over 15 amino acids. CDR1 is MNHNS and CDR2 is SASEGT in the germline V gene. Here the CDR3 DNA reads TGTGCCAGCAGTGCGCTTAGCGGTTCCACAGATACGCAGTATTTT. Residues: CASSALSGSTDTQYF.

The rearrangement links TRBV4-1 to TRBJ1-5, with a tentative D call TRBD1 (5 bases). V dropped 4 bases and J dropped 6 bases, with 16 bases sitting between them. The germline gives CDR1 MGHRA, CDR2 YSYEKL. The CDR3 spans 15 residues. CDR3 region: CASSPGRARGQPQHF. CDR3 sequence (DNA): TGCGCCAGCAGCCCTGGCAGGGCGAGGGGTCAGCCCCAGCATTTT.

Turning to this clonotype: A much more abundant neighbour one base away suggests this may be a read error. The chain carries TRBV3-1 and TRBJ1-5, with D unresolved. V lost 4 bases, J lost 6 bases, and 16 bases lay in between. The CDR3 is 15 amino acids. Germline CDR1 and CDR2: LGHDT and YNNKEL (reference sequence). The CDR3, as DNA: TGTGCCAGCAGCCCATCCCCAATGGGAGGTCAGCCCCAGCATTTT. Its protein is CASSPSPMGGQPQHF. Filled out from reference TRBV3-1 and TRBJ1-5, the complete variable domain reads DTAVSQTPKYLVTQMGNDKSIKCEQNLGHDTMYWYKQDSKKFLKIMFSYNNKELIINETVPNRFSPKSPDKAHLNLHINSLELGDSAVYFCASSPSPMGGQPQHFGDGTRLSIL.

The rearrangement links TRBV14 to TRBJ2-7; weak D call: TRBD1 (5 bases). V was cut by 3 bases and J by 3 bases, with 12 bases left in between. Germline assignment: CDR1 SGHDN and CDR2 FVKESK. This CDR3 spans 14 amino acids. The CDR3 protein is CASSQTREFYEQYF. The CDR3 nucleotides read TGTGCCAGCAGCCAGACCAGGGAATTCTACGAGCAGTACTTC.

J is TRBJ2-1 and V is TRBV20-1, with D possibly being TRBD2 (6 bases). CDR1 and CDR2 (germline): DFQATT, SNEGSKA (reference sequence). Trimming removed 0 bases at V and 4 bases at J, with 13 bases between. This CDR3 is 15 amino acids long. CDR3 amino acids: CSARDLGGPYNEQFF. In DNA, the CDR3 is TGCAGTGCTAGAGATCTCGGGGGTCCTTACAATGAGCAGTTCTTC.

The chain employs TRBV28 and TRBJ2-7; 13 bases are shared with TRBD2. CDR1 MDHEN and CDR2 SYDVKM come from the germline V gene. The CDR3 consists of 17 residues. The ends lost 6 bases at V and 0 bases at J; junction bases unmatched: 8. The CDR3 loop reads CASSLPGLAGTSYEQYF. CDR3 nucleotides: TGTGCCAGCAGCTTACCGGGACTAGCGGGAACCTCCTACGAGCAGTACTTC.

Notes on this clonotype: This may arise from a read error, as a much more abundant clone is one base away. It is likely a read error, because the conserved phenylalanine at the end of the CDR3 is missing. The DNA of the CDR3 is TGTGCCAGCAGTTTAGGGGGGGGAGGGCGCACAGATACGCAGTATCTT. This translates into CASSLGGGGRTDTQYL. The chain employs TRBV28 and TRBJ2-3; 7 nucleotides match TRBD2. The germline gives CDR1 MDHEN, CDR2 SYDVKM. The CDR3 loop spans 16 amino acids. With V trimmed by 2 bases and J by 1 base, 6 bases remained unmatched.

This clonotype has just one count. The chain is built from TRBV29-1 and TRBJ1-1; possibly TRBD1 for D (5 bases). Germline assignment: CDR1 SQVTM and CDR2 ANQGSEA. The V end was cut by 6 bases, the J end by 6 bases, with 14 bases between. The CDR3 has 12 residues. CDR3 amino acids: CSVVQGAAEAFF. DNA for the CDR3: TGCAGCGTAGTACAAGGGGCCGCTGAAGCTTTCTTT.

In its sample, this clonotype was seen a few times. CDR3 coding DNA: TGTGCCAGCAGCGTAGGAGGGGTGGAAGAGACCCAGTACTTC. Translation: CASSVGGVEETQYF. The rearrangement links TRBV9 to TRBJ2-5, with D perhaps TRBD1 or TRBD2 (5 bases each). Germline lookup yields CDR1 SGDLS and CDR2 YYNGEE. This CDR3 is built from 14 residues. The V end lost 0 bases, the J end lost 3 bases, and 9 bases lay between the germline ends.

The chain combines TRBV24-1 with TRBJ1-2; D is unclear. The CDR3 totals 13 residues. Germline values: CDR1 KGHDR, CDR2 SFDVKD. V was shortened by 3 bases and J by 4 bases, with 8 bases between the two germline ends. The CDR3 region is CATSDPTTYGYTF. CDR3 sequence (DNA): TGTGCCACCAGTGATCCGACCACCTATGGCTACACCTTC.

The chain joins TRBV20-1 to TRBJ2-7; TRBD1 matches at 8 bases. CDR3 length equals 17 residues. The germline V gene has CDR1 DFQATT and CDR2 SNEGSKA (reference sequence). Losses at the gene ends were 1 base for V and 3 bases for J; bases not matched to a gene: 14. This chain's CDR3 is CSARGGAGGGRYYEQYF. The CDR3 coding sequence is TGCAGTGCTAGAGGGGGGGCAGGGGGCGGTCGCTACTACGAGCAGTACTTC.